Below, one T cell receptor beta chain is given with its context. The antigen it binds to is not known. Base qualities are not recorded, but no much larger clone differs from it by a single base. This sample was taken from a study of cytomegalovirus exposure and HLA in healthy donors (dated by TCRdb to about 2017). For the study in its entirety: An earlier analysis of several hundred of the donors reported roughly 300 Gb of sequence data and 95 million to 120 million unique TCR beta sequences obtained from around 190 million T cells. Approximately 300 gigabases of sequencing data and tens of millions of unique TCR sequences made up an early release that covered around 640 HLA-typed donors. Among the approximately 420 genotyped donors, about 85% belonged to the genetic ancestry cluster associated with self-reported Caucasian donors. The aim of the study was to test whether cataloging public T cell receptors could identify signatures of past pathogen exposure. The study used immunosequencing to profile the T cell repertoires of 666 subjects and linked those repertoires to cytomegalovirus serostatus. In addition to the first cohort of several hundred subjects, a separate validation cohort of approximately 110 different subjects was used. High-throughput TCR immunosequencing, statistical association of individual TCRs with disease status, and machine learning were combined to predict cytomegalovirus infection status. A later analysis re-analyzed previously published TCR beta repertoires from approximately 670 donors and added high-resolution HLA genotyping to study TCR occurrence patterns. Rather than drawing on any new phenotypic data, the later analysis identified candidate immune exposures from TCR beta sequences and the way those sequences occurred across donors. In an earlier analysis of roughly 580 of the donors, high-throughput TCR beta sequencing was used to judge whether each TCR beta V gene segment behaved as functional or pseudogenic. Donor age, sex, ethnicity and CMV serostatus were compiled alongside the repertoire data. In a later genetic analysis, genome-wide SNP genotypes for about three fifths of the roughly 670 donors were used, and that subset was treated as a discovery cohort. Every discovery cohort repertoire had been produced on one sequencing platform. Class I and class II HLA loci were covered by the typing at four-digit resolution. The number of donors typed differed by locus, with roughly 629-640 for A, B, C, DRB1 and DQB1, roughly 550 for DQA1, under 610 for DPA1, and some 440 for DPB1. Because of strong linkage in the cohort, roughly five DR-DQ haplotypes were treated as single units for association and clustering. Across about 370 genotyped donors of the cohort, an average of about 240,000 unique TCR beta nucleotide sequences per donor were sequenced, and roughly 20% of those sequences were non-productive.

CDR1 SNHLY and CDR2 FYNNEI were looked up in the germline V gene. Counted from cysteine to phenylalanine, this CDR3 has 13 amino acids. Only the CDR3 DNA stays, 39 bases, in frame from base 1. The V and J ends are trimmed by 4 bases and 4 bases, leaving 10 bases between them. Library preparation used the immunoSEQ multiplex PCR assay. A mixture of 60 forward primers for TCR Vbeta segments and 13 reverse primers for TCR Jbeta segments was used in the multiplex PCR. A multiplex PCR assay on genomic DNA amplified the CDR3 region of rearranged TCR beta genes. Amplified TCR beta libraries were sequenced as 87-base-pair reads on the Illumina HiSeq System. As for the original processing: Across the roughly 670 repertoires, a later analysis counted approximately 83 million unique TCR beta chains, approximately 12 million of which were shared by at least two donors. Raw reads were error-corrected and collapsed into unique sequences by a nearest-neighbor algorithm in which closely related sequences were merged to remove PCR and sequencing errors. CDR3 sequences were aligned to IMGT reference sequences to assign V, D and J gene segments. Each retained sequence needed at least a six-nucleotide match to both a V gene segment and a J gene segment. A rearrangement counted as productive if the CDR3 had no stop codons and remained in frame with V and J, and every other rearrangement counted as non-productive. CDR3 was defined by IMGT convention, running from the second conserved V-encoded cysteine to the conserved J-encoded phenylalanine. The earlier analysis of about 570 of the donors excluded any sequence lacking an unambiguous match to a single V gene segment. An earlier analysis of fewer than 750 of the donors classified V segments as functional when productive rearrangements were above 56.7% and as segregating when the standard deviation between donors was above 5%. A statistical classification framework was built to diagnose cytomegalovirus status from the catalog of TCR beta chain sequences. A later analysis assigned V and J genes by comparing TCR nucleotide sequences with IMGT/GENE-DB human TR gene sequences. Using the TCRdist pipeline, a later analysis assigned CDR3 sequences along with most-parsimonious VDJ recombination scenarios. A later analysis defined each TCR beta chain by its CDR3 amino acid sequence plus V-gene family, and excluded reads lacking a unique V-gene family. To address suspected cross-contamination and a sequencing artifact, a later analysis removed roughly 640 highly shared, low-generation-probability nucleotide sequences. A later analysis calculated a clonal expansion index for each public chain from normalized within-repertoire ranks of inferred template counts. In a later analysis, generation probabilities were computed with a VDJ recombination model fitted to out-of-frame rearrangements, and the resulting probabilities were checked against IGoR. In a later analysis, hypergeometric tests were used to score TCR-TCR, TCR-HLA and TCR-CMV co-occurrence, with a repertoire-size bias correction applied to TCR pairs. To estimate false discovery rates, a later analysis permuted the HLA or CMV assignments 20 times. In a later analysis, co-occurring TCRs were grouped using DBSCAN, and TCRdist sequence similarity was added for clustering within HLA-allele-positive subsets. For co-occurrence clustering, repertoires with fewer than 30,000 or more than 120,000 public chains were excluded, along with five or six repertoires with anomalous nucleotide sharing. TCRdb carries this immuneACCESS record with in-frame sequences only. Its versions omit some clonotypes, under half of them owing to an unresolved V gene in the studies checked, with the rest unexplained. D and trimming come from the DNA, and the V and J calls and clone size come from that table. Present in this sample are roughly 140,000 clones, roughly 74% of which were seen just once. The ten largest clonotypes hold about 6.6% of the sample.

The cohort was made up of 500 to 850 healthy bone marrow donors. At the time of sampling, every cohort member was nominally healthy, though immune exposures that went unrecorded were likely present. The donor tested CMV seropositive and was one of the 289 seropositive cohort members. A peripheral blood sample was collected from each donor, and TCR beta sequencing was performed on peripheral blood mononuclear cells. The Qiagen DNeasy Blood Extraction Kit was used to extract genomic DNA from the blood cell samples. Broader findings and caveats from the paper: A cluster of highly shared sequence variants was judged likely to be a technical artifact of the sequencing pipeline. Compared with the roughly 700-donor mean, donors in an Asian-associated ancestry cluster had fewer N-insertions in productive TCRs, according to a later genetic analysis. Roughly uniform sequencing depth across donors was assumed in presence/absence analyses, although this assumption may not hold. Linkage disequilibrium might explain the correlated functional status among segregating V segments, but an unknown experimental factor could not be excluded. Because the 87-base-pair reads could not distinguish some IMGT-functional V segments, including TRBV6-2 and TRBV6-3, those segments were excluded. Cytomegalovirus status was reported to be diagnosed by the classifier with high specificity and sensitivity in both the original and validation cohorts. A further reported finding was that TCR beta sequences accurately predicted the HLA-A and HLA-B alleles for most subjects in the first cohort. A total of 150 to 200 TCR beta chains were listed by the study as associated with cytomegalovirus. When HLA alleles, especially DR and DQ, strongly co-occurred, TCR associations were difficult to assign to individual alleles. HLA typing was unavailable for some donors at each locus, so association tests used only the typed subset. The cohort was sequenced for TCR beta chains only, and without alpha or paired-chain data the features that could be detected were limited. A later analysis found that HLA-associated TCR beta chains were more clonally expanded and had lower generation probabilities than equally common non-associated chains. A few of the identified cytomegalovirus-associated TCR beta chains were confirmed in vitro to be specific for cytomegalovirus antigens. It was suggested by the authors that the approach could potentially be generalized to other disease states and immunological phenotypes. In a later genetic analysis, a missense DCLRE1C variant was associated with V-gene and J-gene trimming of TCR beta chains, and the association was replicated in an independent cohort. Over 15 rarely observed V segments, including chromosome 9 orphons, were excluded from the earlier analysis of several hundred of the donors because counts were too low. An earlier analysis of approximately 540 of the donors showed that most TCR beta V segments appeared in productive rearrangements either about 87% or about 30% of the time, which broadly matched IMGT annotations. Most TCR sequences were observed very rarely across donors, whereas some public TCRs were present in many individuals. A later analysis associated about 16,000 TCR beta sequences with specific HLA alleles at a false discovery rate of 0.05. According to a later analysis, parvovirus B19, influenza, CMV and Epstein-Barr virus appeared linked to several top co-occurrence clusters. According to a later analysis, most CMV-associated TCR beta chains appeared to be HLA-restricted, and the HLA associations seemed to be driven largely by CMV exposure. In a later analysis, TCR association rates were found to vary across HLA loci, with the most associated TCRs seen for DRB1 alleles and the fewest for HLA-C alleles. CMV serostatus was the only immune exposure information available for the cohort.

This sequence uses TRBV2 and TRBJ1-1; the best D guess is TRBD1, with 6 bases matching. The receptor comes from a woman aged 40 to 50 in good health and CMV-seropositive. Specimen: PBMCs. The DNA reads TGTGCCAGCAGTGGAGAACAGGGCACTGAAGCTTTCTTT. Its protein reads: CASSGEQGTEAFF.